A selection of T cell receptor beta chains follows, all from one sample in a study of blood T cell repertoires in COVID-19. Using immunoSEQ multiplex PCR, the repertoire was profiled, and TCRdb retains in-frame clones only, with some absent. This sample yields just over 95,000 clones, of which 90% are seen a single time; about 1.7% belongs to the top ten. Material: peripheral blood. The receptor set was obtained from a man in his 60s with acute or convalescent COVID-19. The CDR3 runs from the conserved cysteine through the conserved F or W. D genes are given only for firm matches. Expanded clones are given a class, and other clones once, few, many or no size at all.

d_gene,j_gene,abundance,v_gene,CDR3aa,CDR3nt
-,TRBJ1-1,-,TRBV7-9,CASSLDSGRSTEAFF,TGTGCCAGCAGCTTAGACTCAGGGAGGAGCACTGAAGCTTTCTTT
-,TRBJ1-5,-,TRBV18,CASSLGTTGGNQPQHF,TGTGCCAGCTCCCTCGGGACGACGGGGGGCAATCAGCCCCAGCATTTT
-,TRBJ1-5,-,TRBV3-1/TRBV3-2,CASSQRGRGNQPQHF,TGTGCCAGCAGCCAAAGAGGGAGGGGCAATCAGCCCCAGCATTTT
-,TRBJ1-2,-,TRBV9,CASSVGRGNSGYTF,TGTGCCAGCAGCGTAGGTAGGGGAAACTCGGGCTACACCTTC
-,TRBJ1-6,-,TRBV6-5,CASRRSGSPLHF,TGTGCCAGCAGGCGCTCCGGTTCACCCCTCCACTTT
-,TRBJ1-1,-,TRBV18,CASSPVTGNTEAFF,TGTGCCAGCTCACCGGTAACGGGGAACACTGAAGCTTTCTTT
-,TRBJ1-1,-,TRBV5-1,CASSFERRNTEAFF,TGCGCCAGCAGCTTCGAACGCAGGAACACTGAAGCTTTCTTT
-,TRBJ2-5,-,TRBV10-3,CAISDIGQIQETQYF,TGTGCCATCAGTGATATCGGACAGATCCAAGAGACCCAGTACTTC
TRBD1,TRBJ1-1,-,TRBV18,CASSIPGGTNTEAFF,TGTGCCAGCTCAATACCAGGGGGAACTAACACTGAAGCTTTCTTT
TRBD2,TRBJ2-1,-,TRBV20-1,CSASRLARSSYNEQFF,TGCAGTGCTAGTAGACTAGCCAGAAGCTCCTACAATGAGCAGTTCTTC
-,TRBJ2-7,-,TRBV4-2,CASSQEAWGRSYEQYF,TGTGCCAGCAGCCAAGAGGCCTGGGGCCGCTCCTACGAGCAGTACTTC
TRBD1,TRBJ2-3,-,TRBV7-9,CASSPQGDTQYF,TGTGCCAGCAGCCCACAGGGGGATACGCAGTATTTT
-,TRBJ1-3,-,TRBV2,CASSLQGGVSSGNTIYF,TGTGCCAGCAGCTTACAGGGTGGAGTGAGCTCTGGAAACACCATATATTTT
-,TRBJ1-2,-,TRBV5-1,CASGTGSPVGYTF,TGCGCCAGCGGAACCGGGTCCCCGGTTGGCTACACCTTC
-,TRBJ1-1,-,TRBV29-1,CSAMNTEAFF,TGCAGCGCTATGAACACTGAAGCTTTCTTT
TRBD1,TRBJ1-1,-,TRBV5-5,CASSPAGDSNTEAFF,TGTGCCAGCAGCCCAGCGGGGGACAGCAACACTGAAGCTTTCTTT
TRBD1,TRBJ1-2,-,TRBV11-2,CASSSGQDGTF,TGTGCCAGCAGCTCCGGACAGGACGGCACCTTC
-,TRBJ1-2,-,TRBV6-5,CASRPDRRNGYTF,TGTGCCAGCAGGCCCGACAGGAGGAATGGCTACACCTTC
-,TRBJ1-1,-,TRBV5-4,CASSPPPGPGPRAEAFF,TGTGCCAGCAGCCCTCCCCCGGGTCCGGGCCCCAGGGCTGAAGCTTTCTTT
-,TRBJ2-6,-,TRBV5-1,CASSLPLNSGANVLTF,TGCGCCAGCAGCTTACCACTCAACTCTGGGGCCAACGTCCTGACTTTC
TRBD1,TRBJ1-1,-,TRBV18,CASSPLEGQGNTEAFF,TGTGCCAGCTCACCACTTGAGGGACAGGGTAACACTGAAGCTTTCTTT
-,TRBJ1-1,-,TRBV5-6,CASSSTVTITEAFF,TGTGCCAGCAGCTCCACGGTTACGATCACTGAAGCTTTCTTT
TRBD1,TRBJ1-1,-,TRBV5-1,CASSRGQGALPGTEAFF,TGCGCCAGCAGCCGGGGACAGGGGGCTCTTCCAGGCACTGAAGCTTTCTTT
-,TRBJ1-5,-,TRBV6-5,CASSYRAGGQPQHF,TGTGCCAGCAGTTACAGGGCAGGAGGACAGCCCCAGCATTTT
TRBD1,TRBJ1-1,once,TRBV27,CASSPRTGENTEAFF,TGTGCCAGCAGTCCCAGGACAGGGGAGAACACTGAAGCTTTCTTT
TRBD1,TRBJ1-2,-,TRBV2,CASSETRDRGGYGYTF,TGTGCCAGCAGTGAAACCCGGGACAGGGGAGGCTATGGCTACACCTTC
-,TRBJ1-1,-,TRBV3-1/TRBV3-2,CASSQGGRDTEAFF,TGTGCCAGCAGCCAAGGGGGGAGGGACACTGAAGCTTTCTTT
-,TRBJ2-1,-,TRBV18,CASSPPSYYNEQFF,TGTGCCAGCTCACCACCATCGTACTACAATGAGCAGTTCTTC
TRBD1,TRBJ1-5,few,TRBV28,CAGAGGINQPQHF,TGTGCGGGAGCAGGGGGTATCAATCAGCCCCAGCATTTT
TRBD1,TRBJ1-2,once,TRBV7-9,CASSLATGQTLYGYTF,TGTGCCAGCAGCTTAGCCACGGGACAGACACTCTATGGCTACACCTTC
TRBD1,TRBJ1-2,-,TRBV6-6,CASSERTGEGNGYTF,TGTGCCAGCAGCGAACGGACAGGGGAAGGGAATGGCTACACCTTC
TRBD1,TRBJ1-3,once,TRBV7-8,CASSAGGGNTIYF,TGTGCCAGCAGCGCAGGGGGCGGAAACACCATATATTTT
-,TRBJ2-3,-,TRBV7-2,CASSLVQGRVTDTQYF,TGTGCCAGCAGCTTAGTTCAGGGCAGGGTCACAGATACGCAGTATTTT
TRBD1,TRBJ2-7,-,TRBV14,CASSLYDRGYYEQYF,TGTGCCAGCAGCCTATACGACAGGGGATACTACGAGCAGTACTTC
-,TRBJ1-3,-,TRBV7-2,CASSMGPAGGNTIYF,TGTGCCAGCAGCATGGGGCCGGCAGGTGGAAACACCATATATTTT
-,TRBJ1-4,-,TRBV2,CASSDRDRTLFF,TGTGCCAGCAGTGACCGCGACAGGACACTGTTTTTT
TRBD2,TRBJ2-3,-,TRBV3-1/TRBV3-2,CASGSAGGPGDTQYF,TGTGCCAGCGGGTCCGCGGGGGGGCCTGGAGATACGCAGTATTTT
TRBD1,TRBJ1-5,-,TRBV6-6,CASRDGTGGAGQPQHF,TGTGCCAGCAGGGACGGGACAGGGGGCGCGGGACAGCCCCAGCATTTT
-,TRBJ1-1,-,TRBV5-1,CASSFFDRNTEAFF,TGCGCCAGCAGCTTCTTCGACAGGAACACTGAAGCTTTCTTT
TRBD1,TRBJ2-7,once,TRBV2,CASRTGTGTYEQYF,TGTGCCAGCCGGACAGGAACTGGTACCTACGAGCAGTACTTC
-,TRBJ1-1,-,TRBV14,CASSLTRREAFF,TGTGCCAGCAGCCTAACACGCCGTGAAGCTTTCTTT
TRBD1,TRBJ1-4,-,TRBV5-6,CASSFPTGGDEKLFF,TGTGCCAGCAGCTTTCCGACAGGGGGCGATGAAAAACTGTTTTTT
-,TRBJ1-5,-,TRBV5-4,CATTSGIPNQPQHF,TGTGCCACGACCTCGGGGATCCCAAATCAGCCCCAGCATTTT
TRBD1,TRBJ1-2,once,TRBV30,CAWSVGGSYGYTF,TGTGCCTGGAGTGTAGGGGGCAGCTATGGCTACACCTTC
-,TRBJ1-1,-,TRBV28,CASSLLDRNTEAFF,TGTGCCAGCAGTTTATTGGACAGGAACACTGAAGCTTTCTTT
-,TRBJ1-1,-,TRBV2,CASSIGPQGEAFF,TGTGCCAGCAGTATTGGCCCACAGGGTGAAGCTTTCTTT
-,TRBJ2-5,-,TRBV29-1,CSVGREITTQYF,TGCAGCGTCGGCAGGGAAATTACGACCCAGTACTTC
TRBD1,TRBJ1-2,-,TRBV19,CASSISTGLYGYTF,TGTGCCAGTAGTATCTCGACAGGGCTATATGGCTACACCTTC
TRBD1,TRBJ1-6,-,TRBV5-1,CASSPQGQGSPLHF,TGCGCCAGCAGTCCGCAAGGACAGGGGTCACCCCTCCACTTT
-,TRBJ2-4,-,TRBV30,CAWSGQGNIQYF,TGTGCCTGGAGTGGCCAGGGTAACATTCAGTACTTC
-,TRBJ1-2,-,TRBV10-3,CAISESVESYGYTF,TGTGCCATCAGTGAGTCAGTGGAGTCCTATGGCTACACCTTC
TRBD1,TRBJ2-2,-,TRBV10-3,CAISELSGQGAGELFF,TGTGCCATCAGTGAGCTCTCGGGACAGGGGGCCGGGGAGCTGTTTTTT
TRBD1,TRBJ1-1,-,TRBV19,CASSLPGQGIGLNTEAFF,TGTGCCAGTAGTTTACCGGGACAGGGAATTGGTCTAAACACTGAAGCTTTCTTT
-,TRBJ2-7,once,TRBV5-1,CASSLTGSSYEQYF,TGCGCCAGCAGCTTGACAGGGAGCTCCTACGAGCAGTACTTC